This T cell receptor beta chain appears in the sequencing data of a study of T-cell memory formation after mild COVID-19. General observations from the study: Balance between CD4 and CD8 was seen in clones contracting day 15 to 85, and a CD4+ lean was seen in later expanders.

To note about this clonotype: Its specificity is unknown.

V was cut by 5 bases and J by 6 bases, with 15 bases left in between. The CDR3 has 14 residues. Per the germline V gene, CDR1 is MNHEY and CDR2 is SVGEGT. TCRdb reprocessed the 5' RACE reads with MiXCR, giving one entry per CDR3 protein. Of a few hundred thousand distinct CDR3 sequences listed, over 13% are singletons. The rearrangement links TRBV6-2 or TRBV6-3 to TRBJ2-3, with D possibly TRBD2 on 5 matching bases. Sequencing was done on a sample of PBMCs or a T cell subset sorted from them (not recorded which). The origin of this receptor is a man between 18 and 35 years old who had mild COVID-19 (a few samples of this study predate the infection). Cell type and time point are not known. CDR3 nucleotide sequence: TGTGCCAGCAGTCGCGGACGGGAATTGGATACGCAGTATTTT. It yields the protein CASSRGRELDTQYF.